This is a list of T cell receptor beta chains from one sample in a study of blood T cell repertoires in COVID-19. Assay: immunoSEQ multiplex PCR; the TCRdb copy retains only in-frame clones and omits some. The repertoire holds around 300,000 clones, about 87% seen once, with 3% in the top ten. Source material: PBMCs or T cells enriched from blood (not recorded which). Receptor source: a woman aged 50 to 65 who had recovered from COVID-19. Both conserved end residues are part of each CDR3. The order of the fields is V gene, D gene, CDR3 protein. A D gene is named only where the DNA matches it firmly.

TRBV27 TRBD1 CASSGTGSWDGYTF
TRBV7-8 NA CASSRTENSNQPQHF
TRBV5-4 TRBD1 CASSSGTGGIYEQYF
TRBV24-1 NA CATSDLDSYNYNEQFF
TRBV28 NA CASSLRYTRGGNYGYTF
TRBV9 NA CASSVAGDMNTEAFF
TRBV9 NA CASSVQNTGELFF
TRBV4-2 TRBD1 CASSQVPGQGGYGYTF
TRBV5-1 NA CASSLQGGYQETQYF
TRBV29-1 NA CSVGETANTEAFF
TRBV25-1 TRBD1 CASSERGQLYGYTF
TRBV4-1 TRBD2 CASSQKAGGNNEQFF
TRBV2 NA CASSERTEDQPQHF
TRBV7-2 TRBD2 CASSLVGSGSRNEQFF
TRBV28 NA CASSLWGDSNQPQHF
TRBV28 NA CASSLWDKGTTGLTGELFF
TRBV15 TRBD1 CATSGSPGQMNTEAFF
TRBV18 TRBD1 CASSPPGGQNNSPLHF
TRBV3-1/TRBV3-2 NA CASSLPGGSSGNTIYF
TRBV28 TRBD1 CASSLPGQTIYGYTF
TRBV5-1 TRBD2 CASSLAGAYNEQFF
TRBV11-2 NA CASSLIPEGYSPLHF
TRBV7-8 TRBD2 CASSLPPGRGDTQYF
TRBV9 TRBD1 CASSVVPGGFGNTIYF
TRBV5-5 TRBD1 CASSADRVVSYEQYF
TRBV7-9 TRBD2 CASSLEKAGGPGTGELFF
TRBV24-1 TRBD2 CATSDSVWVAGGPSSGANVLTF
TRBV11-2 NA CASSLANNEQFF
TRBV7-2 NA CASSRGGGVNYGYTF
TRBV28 TRBD1 CASSLSRQGSTEAFF
TRBV28 TRBD2 CASSLLGLAGVNEQFF
TRBV4-1 TRBD2 CASSQETLAGVRNEQFF
TRBV27 TRBD1 CASSSQPTGLRYGYTF
TRBV5-6 TRBD1 CASSSYPDRGYGYTF
TRBV19 TRBD2 CASSPGLADYEQYF
TRBV27 NA CASSLKAGKSNQPQHF